This TCR beta chain is from a study of control samples from healthy donors and cancer patients. The CDR3 has 16 amino acids. With 10 bases clipped from V and 2 bases from J, the junction kept 8 bases outside the gene matches. From germline, CDR1 is LNHDA and CDR2 SQIVND (reference sequence). Profiling relied on immunoSEQ multiplex PCR, and the TCRdb table lists in-frame clones only, not all of them. Of around 45,000 clones listed, around 75% are singletons. Sequenced: formalin-fixed, paraffin-embedded tissue. This receptor was obtained from a male donor with melanoma. This chain joins TRBV19 and TRBJ2-3; 14 bases align to TRBD2. CDR3: CATSGLAGVITDTQYF. CDR3 nucleotide sequence: TGTGCCACCTCGGGACTAGCGGGAGTAATCACAGATACGCAGTATTTT.